Shown below are 2 T cell receptor beta chains from a single sample sequenced in a study of cytomegalovirus exposure and HLA in healthy donors. Primers: 60 Vbeta forward and 13 Jbeta reverse. TCRdb keeps only in-frame clones here, not all; method: immunoSEQ multiplex PCR. The profile shows about 100,000 clones, 55% to 80% of them singletons. The sample comprised PBMCs. These TCRs come from a human donor in good health.

This chain uses TRBV6-6 with TRBJ2-7; 8 nucleotides line up with TRBD1. The CDR3 covers 15 residues. CDR1 is MNHNY and CDR2 is SVGAGI in the germline V gene (reference sequence). Losses at the gene ends were 4 bases for V and 4 bases for J; bases not matched to a gene: 9. Written as DNA, the CDR3 is TGTGCCAGCAGTTCCAGGGACAGGCAACAATACGAGCAGTACTTC. Translated, it gives CASSSRDRQQYEQYF.

This clone was recorded a few times. Other DNA sequences of this sample code for an identical CDR3. This chain links TRBV6-6 with TRBJ2-1; D may be TRBD1 (5 bases). There are 13 residues in the CDR3. CDR1 MNHNY and CDR2 SVGAGI come from the germline V gene (reference sequence). V was clipped by 5 bases and J by 3 bases, with 8 bases between them. DNA of the CDR3: TGTGCCAGCAGTCGCGACAGCTACAATGAGCAGTTCTTC. Encoded protein: CASSRDSYNEQFF.